The 9 T cell receptor beta chains presented below share a single source sample, sequenced in a study of blood T cell repertoires in COVID-19. Clones were read by immunoSEQ multiplex PCR, and TCRdb kept only the in-frame ones, dropping some. The table includes about 480,000 clones, roughly 90% detected once. What was sequenced was PBMCs or T cells enriched from blood (not recorded which). These receptor sequences come from a woman aged 40 to 49 who had recovered from COVID-19.

This clone has just a few counts. This chain uses TRBV27 with TRBJ2-2; 7 bases are a match to TRBD2. Germline CDR1 reads MNHEY; CDR2 reads SMNVEV (reference sequence). V was pared by 1 base and J by 3 bases, with 11 bases of the junction left unmatched. The CDR3 is 18 residues long. CDR3 protein: CASSLFSVGEGYTGELFF. The CDR3, as DNA: TGTGCCAGCAGTTTATTTTCGGTCGGGGAGGGGTACACCGGGGAGCTGTTTTTT.

This clone turned up a few times. The V call is TRBV4-1, the J call TRBJ2-3; TRBD1 is a possible D gene (6 bases). V lost 3 bases and J 5 bases, leaving 15 bases between the germline ends. Looked up from germline, CDR1 is MGHRA and CDR2 is YSYEKL. The CDR3 covers 15 residues. CDR3 sequence reads: CASSQDRFTGDTQYF. CDR3 DNA: TGCGCCAGCAGCCAGGACAGATTTACCGGAGATACGCAGTATTTT.

The CDR3 is CASSYLQTGLRGNTIYF. DNA for the CDR3: TGTGCCAGCAGTTACCTTCAGACAGGGCTACGAGGAAACACCATATATTTT. The rearrangement joins TRBV6-2 or TRBV6-3 to TRBJ1-3; 7 bases line up with TRBD1. The CDR3 spans 17 residues. The trim removed 2 bases at V and 4 bases at J, leaving 11 bases unmatched. CDR1 is MNHEY, CDR2 SVGEGT, per germline.

This chain uses TRBV3-1 (or the pseudogene TRBV3-2) with TRBJ2-6; no reliable D call. Germline loops: CDR1 LGHDT, CDR2 YNNKEL (reference sequence). The CDR3 has 13 residues. V lost 6 bases to trimming and J lost 10 bases, with 13 bases between them. Written as DNA, the CDR3 is TGTGCCAGCAGTCGCGTTAGATTTAACGTCCTGACTTTC. Protein: CASSRVRFNVLTF.

The rearrangement links TRBV12-1 to TRBJ2-7; the table's D gene call, TRBD1, was not cross checked with the DNA. TRBV12-1 is a documented pseudogene. The CDR3 spans 14 residues. As DNA, the CDR3 is TGTGCCAGCAGCTTTGTTGACAGGGGCCACGAGCAGTACTTC. Translating it yields CASSFVDRGHEQYF.

The rearrangement links TRBV5-6 to TRBJ1-1; the D gene is possibly TRBD1 (5 bases). CDR1 is SGHDT and CDR2 is YYEEEE in the germline V gene. With 2 bases removed from V and 1 base from J, the gap between germline ends came to 6 bases. This CDR3 spans 13 amino acids. The CDR3 is CASSFGGNTEAFF. CDR3 DNA sequence: TGTGCCAGCAGCTTCGGGGGGAACACTGAAGCTTTCTTT.

The V call is TRBV6-1, the J call TRBJ2-5; unclear D gene. V was clipped by 2 bases and J by 0 bases, with 13 bases between them. The CDR3 spans 16 residues. Germline V gives CDR1 MNHNS, CDR2 SASEGT. The CDR3 DNA is TGTGCCAGCAGTGAAATGGGCAGACCGTACCAAGAGACCCAGTACTTC. As protein: CASSEMGRPYQETQYF.

J is TRBJ2-3 and V is TRBV5-8; 10 bases agree with TRBD1. CDR1 is SGHTS and CDR2 is YDEGEE in the germline V gene. The trim removed 0 bases at V and 5 bases at J, leaving 9 bases unmatched. The CDR3 extends over 17 amino acids. This CDR3 reads CASSLALTRTGGDTQYF. Here the CDR3 DNA reads TGTGCCAGCAGCTTGGCCCTAACCCGGACAGGGGGAGATACGCAGTATTTT. The variable domain in full, completed from reference TRBV5-8 and TRBJ2-3, reads EAGVTQSPTHLIKTRGQQATLRCSPISGHTSVYWYQQALGLGLQFLLWYDEGEERNRGNFPPRFSGRQFPNYSSELNVNALELEDSALYLCASSLALTRTGGDTQYFGPGTRLTVL.

The chain recombines TRBV7-9 with TRBJ1-3; D is perhaps TRBD1 (6 bases). This CDR3 has 16 amino acids. From germline, CDR1 is SEHNR and CDR2 FQNEAQ (reference sequence). The germline V and J ends were trimmed by 3 bases and 6 bases, with 18 bases remaining between them. In DNA form, the CDR3 reads TGTGCCAGCAGCTTTAGCGCGGGGGCCCCTCTAAACACCATATATTTT. Encoded protein: CASSFSAGAPLNTIYF.